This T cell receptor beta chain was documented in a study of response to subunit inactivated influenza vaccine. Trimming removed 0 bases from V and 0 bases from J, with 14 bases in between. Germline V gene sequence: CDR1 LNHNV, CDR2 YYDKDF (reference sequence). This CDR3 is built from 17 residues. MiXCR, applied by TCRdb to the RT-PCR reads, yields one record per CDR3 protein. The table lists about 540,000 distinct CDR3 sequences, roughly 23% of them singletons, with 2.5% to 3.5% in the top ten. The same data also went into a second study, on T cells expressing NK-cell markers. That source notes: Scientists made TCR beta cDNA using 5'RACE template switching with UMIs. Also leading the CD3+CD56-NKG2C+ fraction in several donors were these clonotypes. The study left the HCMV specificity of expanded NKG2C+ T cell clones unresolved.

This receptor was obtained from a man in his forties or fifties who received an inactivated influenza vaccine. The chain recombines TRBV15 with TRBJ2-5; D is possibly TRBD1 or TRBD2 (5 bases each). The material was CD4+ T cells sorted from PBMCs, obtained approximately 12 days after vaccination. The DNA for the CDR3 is TGTGCCACCAGCAGAGAGGGGCCGGGGTCGTACCAAGAGACCCAGTACTTC. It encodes CATSREGPGSYQETQYF. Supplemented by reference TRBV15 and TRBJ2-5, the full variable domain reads DAMVIQNPRYQVTQFGKPVTLSCSQTLNHNVMYWYQQKSSQAPKLLFHYYDKDFNNEADTPDNFQSRRPNTSFCFLDIRSPGLGDTAMYLCATSREGPGSYQETQYFGPGTRLLVL.